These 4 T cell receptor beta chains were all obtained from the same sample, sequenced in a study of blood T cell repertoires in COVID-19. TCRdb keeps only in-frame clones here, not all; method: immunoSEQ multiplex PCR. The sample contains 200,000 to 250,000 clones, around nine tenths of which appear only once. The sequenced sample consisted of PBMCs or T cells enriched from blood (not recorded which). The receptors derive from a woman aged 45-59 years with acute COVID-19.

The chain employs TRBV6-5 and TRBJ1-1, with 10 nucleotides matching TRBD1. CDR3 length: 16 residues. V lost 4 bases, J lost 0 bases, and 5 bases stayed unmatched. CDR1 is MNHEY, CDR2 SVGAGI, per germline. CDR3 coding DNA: TGTGCCAGCAGTTCGGGGACAGGGGCCCTGAACACTGAAGCTTTCTTT. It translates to CASSSGTGALNTEAFF.

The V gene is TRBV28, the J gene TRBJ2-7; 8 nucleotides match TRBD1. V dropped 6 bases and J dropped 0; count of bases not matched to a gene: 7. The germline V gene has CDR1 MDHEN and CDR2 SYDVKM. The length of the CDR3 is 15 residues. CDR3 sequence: CASRLRDRSSYEQYF. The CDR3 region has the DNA TGTGCCAGCAGACTCCGGGACAGGAGCTCCTACGAGCAGTACTTC.

CDR3 nucleotides: TGTGCCAGCAGCCAAGGGGACACTGAAGCTTTCTTT. It specifies CASSQGDTEAFF. This rearrangement joins TRBV7-9 to TRBJ1-1; tentative D call: TRBD1 (5 bases). Germline V CDR1 and CDR2: SEHNR, FQNEAQ (reference sequence). Trimming removed 5 bases from V and 3 bases from J, with 7 bases in between. The CDR3 sequence is 12 residues long.

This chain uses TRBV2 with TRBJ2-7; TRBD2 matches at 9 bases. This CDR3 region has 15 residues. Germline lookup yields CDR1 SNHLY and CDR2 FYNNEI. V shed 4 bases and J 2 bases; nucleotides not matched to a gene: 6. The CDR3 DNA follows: TGTGCCAGCAGTGCAAGTGGCGGGAGGGCCTACGAGCAGTACTTC. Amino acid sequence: CASSASGGRAYEQYF.